This is a list of T cell receptor beta chains from one sample in a study of T-cell memory formation after mild COVID-19. TCRdb used MiXCR to reprocess the 5' RACE reads, holding one entry per CDR3 protein. In the table there are roughly 580,000 distinct CDR3 sequences, approximately 18% of which are singletons. Input material: PBMCs or a T cell subset sorted from them (not recorded which). All receptors come from an adult woman who had mild COVID-19 (a few samples of this study predate the infection). Cell type and time point are not known. Both conserved end residues are part of each CDR3. Fields, in order: J gene, D gene, V gene, clone size, CDR3 DNA, CDR3 protein. D genes are given only for firm matches. Clone size is given for some rows only: seen once, a few or many times, or a class if the clone is expanded.

TRBJ2-3 | TRBD2 | TRBV2 | . | TGTGCCAGCAAAGCAGCGGGAGGGGGGGGAGCAGATACGCAGTATTTT | CASKAAGGGGADTQYF
TRBJ2-5 | . | TRBV7-8 | few | TGTGCCAGCAGCTCTGGGTCGGCGGGGACAGAGACCCAGTACTTC | CASSSGSAGTETQYF
TRBJ2-7 | TRBD2 | TRBV7-3 | few | TGTGCCAGCAGCCTCGGGACTAGCGTCGAGCAGTACTTC | CASSLGTSVEQYF
TRBJ1-2 | . | TRBV10-3 | . | TGTGCCATCAGTCCCTTGGGGGGGGTAGCTAACTATGGCTACACCTTC | CAISPLGGVANYGYTF
TRBJ2-2 | . | TRBV12-3/TRBV12-4 | many | TGTGCCAGCAGCCGGACCCGGTCCACCGGGGAGCTGTTTTTT | CASSRTRSTGELFF
TRBJ1-1 | . | TRBV24-1 | few | TGTGCCACCAGTGATTCAGGGCTGAACACTGAAGCTTTCTTT | CATSDSGLNTEAFF
TRBJ2-3 | TRBD2 | TRBV7-2 | . | TGTGCCAGCAGCTTCCGGACTAGCGGGAGTGCTAGCACAGATACGCAGTATTTT | CASSFRTSGSASTDTQYF
TRBJ2-1 | TRBD2 | TRBV12-3/TRBV12-4 | few | TGTGCCAGCAGTCCCCATGGACTAGCGACTAATGAGCAGTTCTTC | CASSPHGLATNEQFF
TRBJ2-5 | . | TRBV27 | . | TGTGCCAGCAGTCATCAGCAATTCCAAGAGACCCAGTACTTC | CASSHQQFQETQYF
TRBJ1-1 | . | TRBV4-2 | many | TGTGCCAGCAGCCAAGGCCGGGACGGTGGGGTTTTCTTT | CASSQGRDGGVFF
TRBJ1-2 | . | TRBV5-1 | . | TGCGCCAGCAGCTTGTCAGGGGAATCCTCGGATAACTATGGCTACACCTTC | CASSLSGESSDNYGYTF
TRBJ2-3 | TRBD2 | TRBV11-2 | few | TGTGCCAGCAGCATAACTAGCGGGAGAGGTGATACGCAGTATTTT | CASSITSGRGDTQYF
TRBJ2-1 | . | TRBV5-5 | . | TGTGCCAGCAGCTTGGGATCGATTTCCTACAATGAGCAGTTCTTC | CASSLGSISYNEQFF
TRBJ2-7 | . | TRBV25-1 | few | TGTGCCAGCAGTGAGTTTAAAGACGAGCAGTACTTC | CASSEFKDEQYF
TRBJ2-1 | . | TRBV6-1 | few | TGTGCCAGCAGTGATGGAGTGGCGTACTACAACAATGAGCAGTTCTTC | CASSDGVAYYNNEQFF
TRBJ1-1 | TRBD1 | TRBV9 | . | TGTGCCAGCAGCGTAGACTCAGGGGGTGCTGAAGCTTTCTTT | CASSVDSGGAEAFF
TRBJ2-5 | . | TRBV4-2 | . | TGTGCCAGCAGCCAAGCAGTCCAGGGTGAGCAAGAGACCCAGTACTTC | CASSQAVQGEQETQYF
TRBJ2-7 | TRBD2 | TRBV12-3/TRBV12-4 | few | TGTGCCAGCAGTCCCCGAGCGGGAGTCGACGAGCAGTACTTC | CASSPRAGVDEQYF